The 32 T cell receptor beta chains reported below all come from one sample, sequenced in a study of blood T cell repertoires in COVID-19. Assay: immunoSEQ multiplex PCR; the TCRdb copy retains only in-frame clones and omits some. Of fewer than 250,000 clones listed, around 85% are singletons. Input material: peripheral blood. These receptors were collected from a man younger than 40 with acute or convalescent COVID-19.

V usage is TRBV28 and J usage is TRBJ1-6; perhaps TRBD1 as D (5 bases). The CDR3 length is 16 residues. Trimming cost V 4 bases and J 9 bases, with 19 bases left between them. Germline V CDR1 and CDR2: MDHEN, SYDVKM. The CDR3 here is CASSSIGTGKGSPLHF. The CDR3 DNA is TGTGCCAGCAGTTCGATTGGGACTGGGAAAGGTTCACCCCTCCACTTT.

The V call is TRBV6-2 or TRBV6-3, the J call TRBJ2-4, with 8 positions matching TRBD1. V was pared by 6 bases and J by 16 bases, with 23 bases of the junction left unmatched. Germline CDR1 MNHEY, CDR2 SVGEGT. The CDR3 is 16 residues long. CDR3 loop: CASSPGGQNRLRLSYF. The CDR3 DNA sequence: TGTGCCAGCAGCCCAGGGGGCCAAAACAGATTAAGGCTGTCTTACTTC.

CDR3: CASSVNSGGAPGELFF. The CDR3 DNA sequence: TGTGCCAGCAGCGTAAATAGCGGGGGGGCCCCCGGGGAGCTGTTTTTT. J is TRBJ2-2 and V is TRBV9, with 11 bases that match TRBD2. The CDR3 has 16 amino acids. After removal of 1 base from V and 6 bases from J, the junction contained 5 bases not matched to a gene. Germline loops: CDR1 SGDLS, CDR2 YYNGEE.

The genes are TRBV5-6 and TRBJ1-4; possibly TRBD1 for D (5 bases). Trimming took 2 bases from V and 12 from J, leaving 17 bases between them. In germline, CDR1 is SGHDT, CDR2 YYEEEE. The CDR3 runs 14 residues. CDR3 region: CASSFGRTGNELFF. CDR3 DNA: TGTGCCAGCAGCTTTGGTAGAACAGGAAATGAACTGTTTTTT.

In regard to this clone: The same CDR3 is also encoded by other DNA sequences in this sample. This chain joins TRBV28 and TRBJ1-2, with D possibly TRBD1 on 6 matching bases. This CDR3 spans 14 amino acids. In germline, CDR1 is MDHEN, CDR2 SYDVKM. Trimming shortened V by 2 bases and J by 0 bases, and 7 bases separated the two germline ends. The DNA of the CDR3 is TGTGCCAGCAGTTTAGGGACAACTAACTATGGCTACACCTTC. Amino acid sequence: CASSLGTTNYGYTF.

The chain joins TRBV3-1 (or the pseudogene TRBV3-2) to TRBJ2-3; possible D gene TRBD2, 6 bases. This CDR3 is built from 14 residues. Deletions cut 4 bases from V and 12 bases from J, with 20 bases between. CDR1 and CDR2 (germline): LGHDT, YNNKEL (reference sequence). CDR3 in amino acids: CASSLGLNIITQYF. CDR3 sequence (DNA): TGTGCCAGCAGCCTGGGACTTAATATAATAACTCAGTATTTT.

The genes are TRBV7-3 and TRBJ2-3; TRBD1 might be the D (6 bases). The ends were cut back, 3 bases at V and 6 bases at J, with 10 bases in the middle. Germline CDR1 and CDR2: SGHTA and FQGTGA. The CDR3 contains 13 residues. For the CDR3, the DNA is TGTGCCAGCAGCTTTGGGCAGGGGGATACGCAGTATTTT. This gives the protein CASSFGQGDTQYF.

The sample holds one count of this clone. The V gene is TRBV11-2, the J gene TRBJ2-7, with TRBD1 matching 11 bases. The CDR3 is 15 amino acids. The V segment lost 5 bases and the J segment 4 bases; nucleotides outside the gene matches: 7. Germline loops: CDR1 SGHAT, CDR2 FQNNGV. The CDR3 reads CASSLRTGGGYEQYF. CDR3 DNA sequence: TGTGCCAGCAGCCTTCGGACAGGGGGCGGTTACGAGCAGTACTTC.

The rearrangement uses TRBV9 and TRBJ2-5; possibly TRBD2 for D (5 bases). The germline V and J ends were trimmed by 0 bases and 5 bases, with 11 bases remaining between them. The CDR3 sequence is 14 residues long. The germline gives CDR1 SGDLS, CDR2 YYNGEE. CDR3 in amino acids: CASSVVAGEETQYF. In DNA form, the CDR3 reads TGTGCCAGCAGCGTAGTGGCCGGGGAGGAGACCCAGTACTTC.

The V gene is TRBV18, the J gene TRBJ2-5; no clear D gene. The CDR3 is 15 amino acids. Germline V gene lookup returns CDR1 KGHSH and CDR2 LQKENI. With 3 bases removed from V and 0 bases from J, the gap between germline ends came to 11 bases. CDR3 in amino acids: CASSPSSLNQETQYF. CDR3 sequence (DNA): TGTGCCAGCTCACCCTCGTCACTTAACCAAGAGACCCAGTACTTC.

The gene calls are TRBV10-1 and TRBJ2-3; possibly TRBD2 for D (6 bases). Between the trimmed V and J ends, which lost 8 bases and 2 bases, there was a span of 14 bases. The CDR3 is 14 residues long. The germline gives CDR1 WNHNN, CDR2 SYGVQD (reference sequence). The CDR3 bases are TGCGCCAGCCGCGGGGCCTCTAACACAGATACGCAGTATTTT. Translation: CASRGASNTDTQYF.

The CDR3 is CASSLGQMGETQYF. In nucleotides, the CDR3 is TGTGCCAGCAGCTTGGGACAGATGGGAGAGACCCAGTACTTC. The rearrangement uses TRBV5-5 and TRBJ2-5; possible D gene TRBD1, 5 bases. The CDR3 length is 14 residues. Germline V lookup: CDR1 SGHKS, CDR2 YYEKEE (reference sequence). Trimming took 0 bases from V and 4 from J, leaving 10 bases between them.

The chain links TRBV10-1 to TRBJ2-3, with TRBD2 identical over 10 bases. The germline CDR1 and CDR2 sequences are WNHNN and SYGVQD (reference sequence). Trimming cost V 5 bases and J 2 bases; bases outside gene matches: 4. The CDR3 has 15 residues. In DNA form, the CDR3 reads TGCGCCAGCAGTTCTAGCGGGGGCCCCACAGATACGCAGTATTTT. Protein sequence: CASSSSGGPTDTQYF.

The chain has TRBV5-1 and TRBJ1-1; the D is unclear. CDR3 size: 14 residues. Trimming took off 0 bases at V and 4 bases at J, with 10 bases between the two ends. The germline V gene encodes CDR1 SGHRS and CDR2 YFSETQ. As DNA, the CDR3 is TGCGCCAGCAGCTTGGAGGGAGAAACCACTGAAGCTTTCTTT. Amino acids: CASSLEGETTEAFF.

The CDR3 region is CASTPTGSYEKLFF. CDR3 DNA sequence: TGTGCCAGCACCCCGACAGGGAGTTATGAAAAACTGTTTTTT. The rearrangement joins TRBV2 to TRBJ1-4; 7 bases fit TRBD1. CDR1 is SNHLY and CDR2 is FYNNEI in the germline V gene. V shed 7 bases, J shed 6 bases, and the junction held 8 bases outside the gene matches. The CDR3 is 14 amino acids.

This rearrangement joins TRBV5-4 to TRBJ1-2, with TRBD1 as a possible D gene (5 bases). V dropped 0 bases and J dropped 6 bases, with 15 bases sitting between them. Germline V lookup: CDR1 SGHNT, CDR2 YYREEE (reference sequence). CDR3 size: 15 residues. CDR3: CASSLGGRSKDGYTF. CDR3 in DNA: TGTGCCAGCAGCTTGGGGGGCAGGAGTAAAGATGGCTACACCTTC.

The CDR3 DNA sequence: TGTGCCACCAGCAGTCTAACAGGGGACTATGGCTACACCTTC. It specifies CATSSLTGDYGYTF. The chain employs TRBV15 and TRBJ1-2, with TRBD1 matching over 7 bases. The junction had 4 bases not matched to a gene; V was cut back by 3 bases and J by 3 bases. The CDR3 is made up of 14 amino acids. Germline CDR1 reads LNHNV; CDR2 reads YYDKDF (reference sequence).

This rearrangement joins TRBV29-1 to TRBJ1-5, with D possibly matching TRBD1 (6 bases). CDR3 length: 12 residues. CDR1 is SQVTM and CDR2 is ANQGSEA in the germline V gene. V lost 6 bases and J 4 bases, leaving 10 bases between the germline ends. CDR3 sequence (DNA): TGCAGCGTAGGACAGATTAATCAGCCCCAGCATTTT. It translates to CSVGQINQPQHF.

The chain combines TRBV9 with TRBJ2-7; 9 bases align to TRBD2. CDR3 length: 14 amino acids. Trimming cost V 8 bases and J 4 bases; bases outside gene matches: 10. CDR1 is SGDLS, CDR2 YYNGEE, per germline. The CDR3 loop reads CARTLYLAGYEQYF. CDR3 in DNA: TGTGCCAGGACCCTGTATCTAGCGGGGTACGAGCAGTACTTC.

This chain connects TRBV7-9 to TRBJ1-2; D uncertain. V was cut by 8 bases and J by 0 bases, with 10 bases left in between. Germline CDR1 reads SEHNR; CDR2 reads FQNEAQ (reference sequence). The CDR3 is 13 residues long. The CDR3 protein is CASVMNSNYGYTF. The CDR3 DNA follows: TGTGCCAGCGTAATGAACTCTAACTATGGCTACACCTTC.

This rearrangement joins TRBV6-1 to TRBJ1-2, with D possibly being TRBD1 (5 bases). V gave up 2 bases and J gave up 1 base, with 11 bases separating them. The CDR3 contains 15 residues. CDR1 and CDR2 from the germline V gene are MNHNS and SASEGT. The CDR3 coding sequence is TGTGCCAGCAGTGAAAGAAGGGGTAGTAACTATGGCTACACCTTC. Translation gives CASSERRGSNYGYTF.

The V and J genes are TRBV24-1 and TRBJ1-1, with 10 positions matching TRBD1. The CDR3 has 15 amino acids. Trimming at V came to 3 bases and at J to 7 bases, leaving 7 bases not matched to a gene. The germline V gene encodes CDR1 KGHDR and CDR2 SFDVKD. The CDR3 region is CATSDPRTGGIEAFF. CDR3 sequence (DNA): TGTGCCACCAGTGATCCTCGGACAGGGGGTATTGAAGCTTTCTTT.

The chain couples TRBV18 to TRBJ1-5; the D is unclear. Germline CDR1 is KGHSH and CDR2 is LQKENI. This CDR3 spans 14 amino acids. Trimming left V 6 bases short and J 0 bases short, with 9 bases between. The CDR3 loop reads CASSSSYSNQPQHF. In DNA form, the CDR3 reads TGTGCCAGCTCCTCCTCCTATAGCAATCAGCCCCAGCATTTT.

This chain uses TRBV19 with TRBJ2-1; D possibly corresponds to TRBD1 (6 bases). CDR3 length equals 15 residues. V was clipped by 6 bases and J by 2 bases, with 14 bases between them. CDR1 is LNHDA, CDR2 SQIVND, per germline (reference sequence). The CDR3 spells CASRGVGTPYNEQFF. In DNA, the CDR3 is TGTGCCAGTAGGGGGGTCGGGACACCCTACAATGAGCAGTTCTTC. Combining the CDR3 with reference TRBV19 and TRBJ2-1 gives the whole variable domain DGGITQSPKYLFRKEGQNVTLSCEQNLNHDAMYWYRQDPGQGLRLIYYSQIVNDFQKGDIAEGYSVSREKKESFPLTVTSAQKNPTAFYLCASRGVGTPYNEQFFGPGTRLTVL.

The rearrangement links TRBV6-6 to TRBJ1-2, with 11 bases fitting TRBD1. The germline gives CDR1 MNHNY, CDR2 SVGAGI (reference sequence). The V segment lost 6 bases and the J segment 5 bases; nucleotides outside the gene matches: 5. The CDR3 consists of 14 residues. Here the CDR3 DNA reads TGTGCCAGCAGCAACCGGGACAGGGGGTATGGCTACACCTTC. Encoded protein: CASSNRDRGYGYTF.

This chain links TRBV18 with TRBJ2-3; the D gene is possibly TRBD2 (6 bases). Germline assignment: CDR1 KGHSH and CDR2 LQKENI. Trimming stripped 3 bases from V and 6 bases from J, with 7 bases between. This CDR3 is built from 12 residues. CDR3 bases: TGTGCCAGCTCACCGAGCGGGGATACGCAGTATTTT. It encodes CASSPSGDTQYF.

V gene TRBV6-5 combines with J gene TRBJ2-1; D possibly corresponds to TRBD1 (5 bases). This CDR3 region has 12 residues. V was cut by 6 bases and J by 7 bases, with 10 bases left in between. CDR1 and CDR2 from the germline V gene are MNHEY and SVGAGI. The CDR3 is CASRNPGNEQFF. In nucleotides, the CDR3 is TGTGCCAGCAGGAACCCAGGGAATGAGCAGTTCTTC.

The V and J genes are TRBV7-2 and TRBJ1-2; TRBD1 matches 7 bases. From germline, CDR1 is SGHTA and CDR2 FQGNSA. Trimming at V came to 4 bases and at J to 7 bases, leaving 18 bases not matched to a gene. The CDR3 contains 17 residues. CDR3 DNA sequence: TGTGCCAGCAGCTACTCGGGACAGACAAGGATCGTCTCTGGCTACACCTTC. Amino acids: CASSYSGQTRIVSGYTF.

This rearrangement joins TRBV27 to TRBJ1-2; D remains ambiguous. Germline values: CDR1 MNHEY, CDR2 SMNVEV (reference sequence). V was shortened by 3 bases and J by 8 bases, with 13 bases between the two germline ends. The CDR3 is made up of 13 amino acids. The DNA of the CDR3 is TGTGCCAGCAGTTTTCTAGGTAGCGGAGGCTACACCTTC. Amino acids: CASSFLGSGGYTF.

The V and J genes are TRBV7-3 and TRBJ2-2, with a weak D call TRBD2 (5 bases). Germline V gene lookup returns CDR1 SGHTA and CDR2 FQGTGA. V was pared by 2 bases and J by 7 bases, with 5 bases between. This CDR3 contains 12 residues. This CDR3 reads CASSLRDGELFF. For the CDR3, the DNA is TGTGCCAGCAGCTTACGGGACGGGGAGCTGTTTTTT.

This clone was recorded once. The rearrangement joins TRBV28 to TRBJ2-1, with D perhaps matching TRBD2 (6 bases). Germline CDR1 MDHEN, CDR2 SYDVKM. V lost 6 bases and J 10 bases, leaving 10 bases between the germline ends. The CDR3 length is 11 residues. CDR3 nucleotides: TGTGCCAGCAGCCTCCGGGAGGAGCAGTTCTTC. Translating gives CASSLREEQFF.

The rearrangement uses TRBV28 and TRBJ1-2, with 12 bases fitting TRBD1. CDR3 length: 15 amino acids. The germline V gene encodes CDR1 MDHEN and CDR2 SYDVKM. The junction had 9 bases not matched to a gene; V was cut back by 5 bases and J by 8 bases. This chain's CDR3 is CASSVPGQGAIGYTF. CDR3 DNA: TGTGCCAGCAGTGTGCCGGGACAGGGGGCCATCGGCTACACCTTC.